This T cell receptor (beta chain) was observed in a study of PD-L1 blockade in urothelial cancer. Study at large: Blood analysis occurred 3 weeks (second dose) and 6 weeks after treatment start. Findings of the study overall: TCR clonality was measured in pretreatment peripheral blood. Clonality below the median predicted better survival.

With regard to this clone: Its specificity is unknown.

TCR analog templates of synthetic origin were spiked into each PCR. Using immunoSEQ multiplex PCR, the repertoire was profiled, and TCRdb retains in-frame clones only, with some absent. This repertoire shows some 79,000 clones, roughly 82% found once; its top ten account for around 9.5%. Pretreatment and on-treatment blood mononuclear cell samples were taken, totaling between 1 and 8 time points per patient. The CDR3 runs 15 residues. CDR1 is SGHNT and CDR2 is YENEEA in the germline V gene. Trimming left V 1 base short and J 6 bases short, with 12 bases between. The rearrangement links TRBV11-3 to TRBJ2-2; tentatively, D is TRBD2 (5 bases). The sample here was PBMCs, taken around atezolizumab (anti-PD-L1) treatment. This clonotype was obtained from a man in his 70s with urothelial cancer. The DNA for the CDR3 is TGTGCCAGCAGCTTAGCGGCTAGCCACTCCGGGGAGCTGTTTTTT. This sequence encodes CASSLAASHSGELFF.